The 27 T cell receptor beta chains reported below all come from one sample, sequenced in a study of identical twins (dated by TCRdb to the mid-2010s). The protocol used for the library was 5' RACE. The sequencing machine was an Illumina HiSeq 2000. Starting from the raw public reads, TCRdb applied fastp trimming at Q25, assembled clones with MiXCR and retained in-frame beta chains. Each CDR3 protein gets just one entry, which takes the most common genes and DNA from the rows behind it. For this sample the table gives hundreds of thousands of distinct CDR3 sequences, of which roughly 7% were detected only once. The ten largest account for under 4% of the sample. These same data were also listed under a study on yellow fever vaccine responses in identical twins.

Sequenced sample: memory (CD45RO+) T cells sorted from blood. Reading the label with the study, this specimen's cell subset or site is: CD45RO+ enriched T cells. All receptors come from a woman aged 18-29 years in good health.

Here the CDR3 reads CATQSDDEQFF. In DNA form, the CDR3 reads TGTGCTACCCAGTCGGACGATGAGCAGTTCTTC. The chain recombines TRBV10-3 with TRBJ2-1; D unresolved. Germline CDR1 is ENHRY and CDR2 is SYGVKD. The CDR3 has 11 amino acids.

In this sample, this clonotype turned up many times. The CDR3 nucleotides read TGCGCCAGCAGCTCAGCCGGGACACCGGACACTGAAGCTTTCTTT. This gives the protein CASSSAGTPDTEAFF. V and J are TRBV5-1 and TRBJ1-1; perhaps TRBD1 as D (6 bases). The ends were cut back, 3 bases at V and 3 bases at J, with 15 bases in the middle. The CDR3 extends over 15 amino acids. Germline CDR1 reads SGHRS; CDR2 reads YFSETQ.

The rearrangement uses TRBV4-1 and TRBJ2-4; D gene uncertain. This CDR3 has 15 residues. In germline, CDR1 is MGHRA, CDR2 YSYEKL. V lost 3 bases and J 1 base, leaving 10 bases between the germline ends. This chain's CDR3 is CASSQSYGAKNIQYF. In DNA form, the CDR3 reads TGCGCCAGCAGCCAGTCTTATGGGGCCAAAAACATTCAGTACTTC.

In its sample, this clonotype was seen a few times. This rearrangement joins TRBV7-6 to TRBJ2-3; D might be TRBD1 or TRBD2, each matching 5 bases. Trimming shortened V by 3 bases and J by 0 bases, and 19 bases separated the two germline ends. The CDR3 has 18 amino acids. Germline lookup yields CDR1 SGHVS and CDR2 FNYEAQ. In DNA, the CDR3 is TGTGCCAGCAGCTTGGGACCGATAACCCCCTCGAGCACAGATACGCAGTATTTT. Protein sequence: CASSLGPITPSSTDTQYF.

The chain links TRBV6-1 to TRBJ2-4; 7 bases are shared with TRBD2. Trimming cost V 6 bases and J 0 bases; bases outside gene matches: 11. Germline V lookup: CDR1 MNHNS, CDR2 SASEGT. This CDR3 region has 17 residues. The CDR3 nucleotides read TGTGCCAGCAGCCCCCTTGTGGGGGGGATAGCCAAAAACATTCAGTACTTC. It translates to CASSPLVGGIAKNIQYF.

In its sample, this clonotype was seen many times. This chain joins TRBV12-3 or TRBV12-4 and TRBJ1-2; TRBD1 matches 10 bases. The CDR3 is 14 residues long. V was clipped by 5 bases and J by 1 base; unmatched bases: 1. In DNA form, the CDR3 reads TGTGCCAGCAGTCGGGACAGGGGTAACTATGGCTACACCTTC. It encodes CASSRDRGNYGYTF.

V gene TRBV7-3 combines with J gene TRBJ2-3, with 8 bases aligning to TRBD2. CDR3 length: 15 amino acids. With 2 bases clipped from V and 4 bases from J, the junction kept 5 bases outside the gene matches. Germline CDR1 is SGHTA and CDR2 is FQGTGA. The CDR3 protein is CASSLREGLADTQYF. The CDR3, as DNA: TGTGCCAGCAGCTTACGGGAGGGCCTGGCAGATACGCAGTATTTT.

This clonotype has more than one count but fewer than ten. The chain joins TRBV6-2 or TRBV6-3 to TRBJ2-7, with D maybe TRBD2 (5 bases). Trimming took 6 bases from V and 2 from J, leaving 17 bases between them. The CDR3 has 15 residues. Germline values: CDR1 MNHEY, CDR2 SVGEGT. This chain's CDR3 is CASSPFAGLTYEQYF. CDR3 nucleotide sequence: TGTGCCAGCAGCCCCTTTGCGGGCCTCACCTACGAGCAGTACTTC.

This clonotype was observed once. The chain is built from TRBV5-6 and TRBJ2-2, with D perhaps matching TRBD2 (5 bases). The CDR3 runs 16 residues. CDR1 and CDR2 (germline): SGHDT, YYEEEE. The ends were cut back, 8 bases at V and 5 bases at J, with 22 bases in the middle. The CDR3 DNA sequence: TGTGCCAGGGGCACCGGGGTCACCTATAAAACCGGGGAGCTGTTTTTT. Amino acid sequence: CARGTGVTYKTGELFF.

There are many counts of this clonotype. This chain connects TRBV20-1 to TRBJ2-5, with 7 bases identical to TRBD2. Germline V CDR1 and CDR2: DFQATT, SNEGSKA (reference sequence). J lost 5 bases, V lost 5 bases, and 8 bases had no gene match. CDR3 length: 13 amino acids. CDR3: CSAGDYPGETQYF. The CDR3 nucleotides are TGCAGTGCTGGGGACTACCCCGGGGAGACCCAGTACTTC.

This clonotype was counted between two and nine times. This chain connects TRBV4-2 to TRBJ2-1; TRBD2 matches 16 bases. Germline assignment: CDR1 LGHNA and CDR2 YNFKEQ. J gave up 9 bases and V 3 bases, and 11 bases lay outside the gene matches. This CDR3 has 18 amino acids. The CDR3 is CASSQGTSGRALEGEQFF. The CDR3 DNA sequence: TGTGCCAGCAGCCAGGGGACTAGCGGGAGGGCCCTTGAGGGTGAGCAGTTCTTC.

This clonotype has only a few counts. CDR3 sequence: CSASHGQTYEQYV. The DNA for the CDR3 is TGCAGTGCTAGTCACGGACAGACCTACGAGCAGTACGTC. The chain employs TRBV20-1 and TRBJ2-7; D may be TRBD1 (6 bases). CDR1 is DFQATT and CDR2 is SNEGSKA in the germline V gene (reference sequence). The CDR3 sequence is 13 residues long. The V end lost 3 bases, the J end lost 2 bases, and 11 bases lay between the germline ends.

V usage is TRBV28 and J usage is TRBJ1-4; D gene ambiguous. With 4 bases removed from V and 5 bases from J, the gap between germline ends came to 11 bases. CDR1 is MDHEN, CDR2 SYDVKM, per germline. The CDR3 is 14 amino acids. CDR3 nucleotide sequence: TGTGCCAGCAGTTCCGGACGTCGAAATGAAAAACTGTTTTTT. It encodes CASSSGRRNEKLFF. Drawing the rest from reference TRBV28 and TRBJ1-4, the complete variable domain is DVKVTQSSRYLVKRTGEKVFLECVQDMDHENMFWYRQDPGLGLRLIYFSYDVKMKEKGDIPEGYSVSREKKERFSLILESASTNQTSMYLCASSSGRRNEKLFFGSGTQLSVL.

Concerning this clonotype itself: A much larger clone lies a single base off, so this may be a read error. The V and J genes are TRBV28 and TRBJ1-1; tentatively, D is TRBD1 (6 bases). Germline V gives CDR1 MDHEN, CDR2 SYDVKM. The CDR3 runs 14 residues. CDR3 nucleotide sequence: TGTGCCAGCAGCCGAGGGGGGATGAACATTGAAGCTTTCTTT. Translation gives CASSRGGMNIEAFF.

In its sample, this clonotype was seen many times. The J gene is TRBJ1-2, the V gene TRBV27; the match to TRBD1 covers 7 bases. Trimming took 4 bases from V and 9 from J; bases not matched to a gene: 2. CDR3 size: 11 residues. Germline-derived CDR1 and CDR2 are MNHEY and SMNVEV (reference sequence). The DNA of the CDR3 is TGTGCCAGCAGTTCGGGACAGAGCTACACCTTC. Protein sequence: CASSSGQSYTF.

This clonotype was recorded many times. The chain couples TRBV6-2 or TRBV6-3 to TRBJ2-7; TRBD1 is a possible D gene (6 bases). The germline V gene has CDR1 MNHEY and CDR2 SVGEGT. V was shortened by 6 bases and J by 5 bases, with 14 bases between the two germline ends. The CDR3 is made up of 13 amino acids. In DNA, the CDR3 is TGTGCCAGCAGGAGGCAGGGGAACAACGAGCAGTACGTC. It translates to CASRRQGNNEQYV.

The chain employs TRBV20-1 and TRBJ2-1; D possibly corresponds to TRBD2 (5 bases). The V and J ends lost 5 bases and 4 bases respectively, with 15 bases between them. Germline CDR1 DFQATT, CDR2 SNEGSKA (reference sequence). This CDR3 comprises 14 residues. This CDR3 is CSAPEAGEYNEQFF. The CDR3 coding sequence is TGCAGTGCTCCTGAAGCTGGGGAGTACAATGAGCAGTTCTTC.

This clonotype was counted ten times or more. V usage is TRBV7-2 and J usage is TRBJ1-1; D is perhaps TRBD1 (5 bases). V gave up 8 bases and J gave up 7 bases, with 17 bases separating them. CDR1 is SGHTA, CDR2 FQGNSA, per germline. This CDR3 region has 13 residues. The CDR3 DNA follows: TGTGCCAGCGGAGGGAGGGGATCCGGTGAAGCTTTCTTT. Amino acids: CASGGRGSGEAFF. The complete variable domain, with remaining parts taken from reference TRBV7-2 and TRBJ1-1, reads GAGVSQSPSNKVTEKGKDVELRCDPISGHTALYWYRQSLGQGLEFLIYFQGNSAPDKSGLPSDRFSAERTGGSVSTLTIQRTQQEDSAVYLCASGGRGSGEAFFGQGTRLTVV.

Relative to its sample, this clonotype is large. The chain carries TRBV27 and TRBJ2-7, with D uncertain. The CDR3 is 13 amino acids. The germline V and J ends were trimmed by 6 bases and 3 bases, with 12 bases remaining between them. CDR1 is MNHEY, CDR2 SMNVEV, per germline (reference sequence). In DNA form, the CDR3 reads TGTGCCAGCAGCCCTACTCCTGGCTACGAGCAGTACTTC. It specifies CASSPTPGYEQYF.

This clonotype was detected a few times. The J gene is TRBJ2-2, the V gene TRBV3-1; unclear D gene. This CDR3 is 14 amino acids long. Trimming took 6 bases from V and 4 from J, leaving 12 bases between them. CDR1 is LGHDT, CDR2 YNNKEL, per germline (reference sequence). The CDR3 loop reads CASRAQPFTGELFF. CDR3 nucleotides: TGTGCCAGCAGAGCTCAGCCCTTCACCGGGGAGCTGTTTTTT.

This clonotype was counted at least ten times. The chain is built from TRBV27 and TRBJ1-6; the D is unclear. V was trimmed by 2 bases and J by 0 bases, leaving 11 bases between them. The CDR3 runs 17 residues. Germline V gene sequence: CDR1 MNHEY, CDR2 SMNVEV (reference sequence). CDR3 in amino acids: CASSLRADSSYNSPLHF. DNA of the CDR3: TGTGCCAGCAGTTTACGGGCCGATAGCTCCTATAATTCACCCCTCCACTTT.

J is TRBJ2-5 and V is TRBV5-4; D remains unclear. This CDR3 region has 14 residues. Germline V CDR1 and CDR2: SGHNT, YYREEE (reference sequence). Trimming removed 0 bases at V and 1 base at J, with 7 bases between. The CDR3 reads CASSLVYLQETQYF. In DNA, the CDR3 is TGTGCCAGCAGCTTGGTTTACCTCCAAGAGACCCAGTACTTC. Filled out from reference TRBV5-4 and TRBJ2-5, the complete variable domain reads ETGVTQSPTHLIKTRGQQVTLRCSSQSGHNTVSWYQQALGQGPQFIFQYYREEENGRGNFPPRFSGLQFPNYSSELNVNALELDDSALYLCASSLVYLQETQYFGPGTRLLVL.

This clonotype was observed a few times. The CDR3 loop is CASSLPGRGFTDTQYF. In DNA form, the CDR3 reads TGTGCCAGCAGCCTCCCGGGCAGGGGATTCACAGATACGCAGTATTTT. The chain recombines TRBV7-6 with TRBJ2-3, with D tentatively TRBD1 (6 bases). V was cut by 5 bases and J by 2 bases, with 17 bases left in between. This CDR3 is built from 16 residues. Germline V gives CDR1 SGHVS, CDR2 FNYEAQ.

This clonotype was seen repeatedly, ten times or more. The chain couples TRBV3-1 to TRBJ2-3; D gene ambiguous. Germline CDR1 and CDR2: LGHDT and YNNKEL (reference sequence). V lost 6 bases and J lost 3, with 4 bases in between. The CDR3 consists of 11 residues. CDR3 region: CASRMTDTQYF. CDR3 DNA sequence: TGTGCCAGCAGGATGACAGATACGCAGTATTTT.

This clonotype was seen many times. CDR3 loop: CAISESRLAGTDTQYF. DNA of the CDR3: TGTGCCATCAGTGAGTCGCGGCTAGCGGGCACAGATACGCAGTATTTT. V and J are TRBV10-3 and TRBJ2-3; 7 bases agree with TRBD2. V dropped 0 bases and J dropped 1; count of bases not matched to a gene: 4. CDR1 is ENHRY, CDR2 SYGVKD, per germline. This CDR3 has 16 residues.

This chain links TRBV7-3 with TRBJ2-1; 9 nucleotides line up with TRBD2. CDR1 is SGHTA and CDR2 is FQGTGA in the germline V gene. V lost 5 bases to trimming and J lost 11 bases; unmatched junction nucleotides: 13. The CDR3 totals 15 residues. For the CDR3, the DNA is TGTGCCAGCAGCGTAGCCGGTGCTAGCGGGAATCAGCAGTTCTTC. Protein product: CASSVAGASGNQQFF.

This clonotype has a handful of counts. This chain connects TRBV3-1 to TRBJ2-1; 12 positions match TRBD2. This CDR3 has 20 amino acids. V trimming: 0 bases; J trimming: 2 bases; junction bases outside the gene matches: 11. Germline V gene lookup returns CDR1 LGHDT and CDR2 YNNKEL (reference sequence). Here the CDR3 reads CASSQDFASGRADAYNEQFF. The CDR3 DNA sequence: TGTGCCAGCAGCCAAGATTTCGCTAGCGGGAGGGCCGACGCCTACAATGAGCAGTTCTTC.